These T cell receptor beta chains were read from a single sample in a study of CD8+ T cells in alopecia areata. Here immunoSEQ multiplex PCR was the method, and the copy in TCRdb shows in-frame clones only, minus some. The top ten hold approximately 1.3% of the sample, which has some 190,000 clones, 64% seen once. The sequencing here drew on CD4+ T cells sorted from blood, taken at week 49, from a patient treated with tofacitinib. The receptor set was obtained from a human donor with alopecia areata. The CDR3 runs from the conserved cysteine through the conserved F or W. D genes are given only for firm matches. Size tells how often a clone was seen (once, few, many) or the class of an expanded clone, and some rows leave it out.

>TRBJ1-2|NA|TRBV7-9|NA
TGTGCCAGCAGCTTACGCTTTTTTGATGGCTACACCTTC
CASSLRFFDGYTF
>TRBJ1-5|NA|TRBV27|NA
TGTGCCAGCAGTTTTGGGCAGCCGAATCAGCCCCAGCATTTT
CASSFGQPNQPQHF
>TRBJ1-1|TRBD1|TRBV2|NA
TGTGCCAGCAGCGCCCCGACAGGGGCCCCGGAGGCTTTCTTT
CASSAPTGAPEAFF
>TRBJ2-5|NA|TRBV2|NA
TGTGCCAGCAGTGTCATAGAGACCCAGTACTTC
CASSVIETQYF
>TRBJ1-2|NA|TRBV30|NA
TGTGCCTGGAGCTTCACCGCTGAAGAAGGCTACACCTTC
CAWSFTAEEGYTF
>TRBJ2-5|TRBD2|TRBV7-2|few
TGTGCCAGCAGCTCAACAGGACTAGCGGGGGGTGGGACCCAGTACTTC
CASSSTGLAGGGTQYF
>TRBJ2-5|NA|TRBV30|few
TGTGCCTGGAGTGTACAAACCATGGGGACCCAGTACTTC
CAWSVQTMGTQYF
>TRBJ2-1|NA|TRBV19|NA
TGTGCCAGTACTCAAAGGAATGAGCAGTTCTTC
CASTQRNEQFF
>TRBJ2-2|NA|TRBV9|NA
TGTGCCAGCAGCCTCAGGGGCGGGGAGCTGTTTTTT
CASSLRGGELFF
>TRBJ2-3|NA|TRBV7-3|few
TGTGCCAGCAGTTTCGGGGGGCTCACAGATACGCAGTATTTT
CASSFGGLTDTQYF
>TRBJ2-1|TRBD1|TRBV29-1|few
TGCAGCGTTCCGGGACAGGGGAGGAATGAGCAGTTCTTC
CSVPGQGRNEQFF
>TRBJ1-2|NA|TRBV7-9|NA
TGTGCCAGCAGCGCCTCCCAGGTCTTAGCGGGAGGCTACACCTTC
CASSASQVLAGGYTF
>TRBJ2-3|NA|TRBV6-6|NA
TGTGCCAGCAGTTACTCGTCAGCCCCCGGCACAGATACGCAGTATTTT
CASSYSSAPGTDTQYF
>TRBJ2-7|NA|TRBV29-1|few
TGCAGCGTTGGGAACAGGGGAGGTGAGCAGTACTTC
CSVGNRGGEQYF
>TRBJ1-4|NA|TRBV11-2|NA
TGTGCCAGCAGCTCCCAGGGTAAAGTCAGTGAAAAACTGTTTTTT
CASSSQGKVSEKLFF
>TRBJ2-7|TRBD1|TRBV29-1|NA
TGCAGCGTTGCCTCGGGACAGCGCACCGAGCAGTACTTC
CSVASGQRTEQYF
>TRBJ1-6|TRBD1|TRBV30|NA
TGTGCCTGGAGTGTTGACAGGGGAAATTCACCCCTCCACTTT
CAWSVDRGNSPLHF
>TRBJ2-5|TRBD2|TRBV7-2|NA
TGTGCCAGCAGCTTCTGGCGGGGGCAAGAGACCCAGTACTTC
CASSFWRGQETQYF